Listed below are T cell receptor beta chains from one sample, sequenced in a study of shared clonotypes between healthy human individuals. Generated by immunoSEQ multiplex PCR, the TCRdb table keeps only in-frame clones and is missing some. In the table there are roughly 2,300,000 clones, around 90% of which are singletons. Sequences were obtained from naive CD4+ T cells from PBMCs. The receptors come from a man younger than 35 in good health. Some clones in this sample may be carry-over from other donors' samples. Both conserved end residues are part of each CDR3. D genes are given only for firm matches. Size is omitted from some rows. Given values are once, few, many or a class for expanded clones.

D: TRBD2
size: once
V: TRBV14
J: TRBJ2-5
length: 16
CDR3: CASSQEAGVLVETQYF
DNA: TGTGCCAGCAGCCAAGAGGCGGGGGTATTAGTGGAGACCCAGTACTTC

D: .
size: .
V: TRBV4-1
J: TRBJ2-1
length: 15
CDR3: CASSPQLSSYNEQFF
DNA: TGCGCCAGCAGCCCCCAGCTAAGCTCCTACAATGAGCAGTTCTTC

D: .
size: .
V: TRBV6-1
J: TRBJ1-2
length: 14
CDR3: CASSERAQSYGYTF
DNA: TGTGCCAGCAGTGAAAGGGCACAGAGCTATGGCTACACCTTC

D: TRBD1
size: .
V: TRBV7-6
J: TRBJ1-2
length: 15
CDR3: CASSLGTGINYGYTF
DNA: TGTGCCAGCAGCTTGGGGACAGGCATTAACTATGGCTACACCTTC

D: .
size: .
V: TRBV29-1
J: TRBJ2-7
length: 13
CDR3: CSVRDTRSYEQYF
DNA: TGCAGCGTGAGGGACACCCGCTCCTACGAGCAGTACTTC

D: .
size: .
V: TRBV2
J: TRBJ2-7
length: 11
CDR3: CASRGYEGQYF
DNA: TGTGCCAGCAGGGGTTACGAGGGGCAGTACTTC

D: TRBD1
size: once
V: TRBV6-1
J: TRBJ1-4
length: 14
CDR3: CASTSRRGREKLFF
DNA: TGTGCCAGCACCTCTCGCAGGGGGCGTGAAAAACTGTTTTTT

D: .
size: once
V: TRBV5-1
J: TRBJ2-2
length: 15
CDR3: CASSLGQRNTGELFF
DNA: TGCGCCAGCAGCTTGGGCCAGCGGAACACCGGGGAGCTGTTTTTT

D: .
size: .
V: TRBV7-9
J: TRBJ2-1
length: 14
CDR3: CASSPRGTRNEQFF
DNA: TGTGCCAGCAGCCCGAGGGGGACGAGAAATGAGCAGTTCTTC

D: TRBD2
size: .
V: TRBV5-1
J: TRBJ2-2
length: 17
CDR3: CASSSSSGVVVTGELFF
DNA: TGCGCCAGCAGCTCTTCAAGCGGGGTCGTCGTCACCGGGGAGCTGTTTTTT

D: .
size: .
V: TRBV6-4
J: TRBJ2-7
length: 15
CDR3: CASSEGAGQFYEQYF
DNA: TGTGCCAGCAGTGAAGGGGCGGGACAGTTTTACGAGCAGTACTTC

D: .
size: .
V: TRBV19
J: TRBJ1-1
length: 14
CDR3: CASSAGLRLTEAFF
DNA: TGTGCCAGTAGTGCAGGTCTGCGGCTCACTGAAGCTTTCTTT

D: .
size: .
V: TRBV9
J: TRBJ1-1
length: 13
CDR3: CASSVDLNTEAFF
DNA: TGTGCCAGCAGCGTAGATTTGAACACTGAAGCTTTCTTT

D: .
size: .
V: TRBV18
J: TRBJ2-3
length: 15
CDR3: CASSPTIASTDTQYF
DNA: TGTGCCAGCTCACCAACGATCGCTAGCACAGATACGCAGTATTTT

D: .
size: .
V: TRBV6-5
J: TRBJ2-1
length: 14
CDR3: CASSYGSSLDEQFF
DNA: TGTGCCAGCAGTTACGGGTCAAGTTTGGATGAGCAGTTCTTC

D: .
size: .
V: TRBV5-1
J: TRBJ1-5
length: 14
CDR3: CASSPGGPGQPQHF
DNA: TGCGCCAGCAGCCCCGGGGGGCCGGGGCAGCCCCAGCATTTT

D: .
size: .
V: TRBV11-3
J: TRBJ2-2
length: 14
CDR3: CASQFTGSTGELFF
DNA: TGTGCCAGCCAATTCACAGGTTCAACCGGGGAGCTGTTTTTT

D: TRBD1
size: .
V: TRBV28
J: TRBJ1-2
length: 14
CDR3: CASKPGTANYGYTF
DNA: TGTGCCAGCAAACCGGGGACAGCAAACTATGGCTACACCTTC

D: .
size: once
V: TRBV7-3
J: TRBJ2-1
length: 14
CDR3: CASSFGLAGNEQFF
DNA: TGTGCCAGCAGCTTTGGCCTAGCAGGCAATGAGCAGTTCTTC

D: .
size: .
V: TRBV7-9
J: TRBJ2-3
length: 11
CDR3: CASGSGDTQYF
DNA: TGTGCCAGCGGGAGCGGGGATACGCAGTATTTT

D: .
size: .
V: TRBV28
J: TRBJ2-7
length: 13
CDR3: CASTSPAGAEQYF
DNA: TGTGCCAGCACCTCACCGGCAGGTGCCGAGCAGTACTTC

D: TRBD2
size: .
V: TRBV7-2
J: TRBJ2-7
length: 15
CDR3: CASSLGLAIAYEQYF
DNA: TGTGCCAGCAGCCTCGGACTAGCGATAGCCTACGAGCAGTACTTC

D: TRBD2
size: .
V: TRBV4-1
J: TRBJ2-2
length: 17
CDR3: CASSQSPREENTGELFF
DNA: TGCGCCAGCAGCCAATCCCCGCGGGAGGAGAACACCGGGGAGCTGTTTTTT

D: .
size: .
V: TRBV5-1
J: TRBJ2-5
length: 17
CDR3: CASSLARTNRGRETQYF
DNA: TGCGCCAGCAGCTTAGCCCGAACCAACCGGGGGCGAGAGACCCAGTACTTC

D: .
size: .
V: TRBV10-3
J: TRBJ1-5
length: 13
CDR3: CAISHDLGQPQHF
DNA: TGTGCCATCAGCCATGATCTCGGTCAGCCCCAGCATTTT

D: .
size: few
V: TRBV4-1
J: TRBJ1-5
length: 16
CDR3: CASSQGQPGEHQLQHF
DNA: TGCGCCAGCAGCCAAGGTCAGCCAGGGGAACATCAGCTCCAGCATTTT